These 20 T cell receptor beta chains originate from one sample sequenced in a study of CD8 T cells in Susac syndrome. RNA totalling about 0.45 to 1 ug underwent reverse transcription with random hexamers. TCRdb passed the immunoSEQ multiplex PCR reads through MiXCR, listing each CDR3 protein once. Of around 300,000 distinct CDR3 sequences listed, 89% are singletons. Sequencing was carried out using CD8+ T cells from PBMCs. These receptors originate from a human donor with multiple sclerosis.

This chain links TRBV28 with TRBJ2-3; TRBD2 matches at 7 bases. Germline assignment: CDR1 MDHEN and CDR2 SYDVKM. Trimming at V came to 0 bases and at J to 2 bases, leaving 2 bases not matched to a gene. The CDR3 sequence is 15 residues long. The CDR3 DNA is TGTGCCAGCAGTTTATGGGGAGGGTCCACAGATACGCAGTATTTT. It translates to CASSLWGGSTDTQYF.

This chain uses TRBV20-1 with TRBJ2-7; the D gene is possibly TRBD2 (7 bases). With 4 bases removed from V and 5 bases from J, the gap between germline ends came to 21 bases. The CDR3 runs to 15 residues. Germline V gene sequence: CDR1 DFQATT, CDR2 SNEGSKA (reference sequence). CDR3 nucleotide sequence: TGCAGTGCTACCGCGGAGGGGGGGGCGCCCCACGAGCAGTACTTC. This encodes CSATAEGGAPHEQYF.

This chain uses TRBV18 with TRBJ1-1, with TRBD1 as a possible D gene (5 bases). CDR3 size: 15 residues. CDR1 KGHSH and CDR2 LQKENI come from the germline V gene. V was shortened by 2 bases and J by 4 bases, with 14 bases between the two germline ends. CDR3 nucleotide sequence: TGTGCCAGCTCACCATCCTGGGGTAGGGGCACTGAAGCTTTCTTT. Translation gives CASSPSWGRGTEAFF.

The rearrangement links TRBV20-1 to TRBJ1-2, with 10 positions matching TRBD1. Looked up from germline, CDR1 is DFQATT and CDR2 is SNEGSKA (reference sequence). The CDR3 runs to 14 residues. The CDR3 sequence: CSVTTGDRGDGYTF. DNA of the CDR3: TGCAGCGTAACCACTGGGGACAGGGGCGATGGCTACACCTTC.

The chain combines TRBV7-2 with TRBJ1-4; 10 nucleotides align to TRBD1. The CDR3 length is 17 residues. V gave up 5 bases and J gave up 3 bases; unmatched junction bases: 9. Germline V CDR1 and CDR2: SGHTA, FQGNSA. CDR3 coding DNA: TGTGCCAGCAGCCCAAGGGACAGGGGTTCAGCTAATGAAAAACTGTTTTTT. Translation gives CASSPRDRGSANEKLFF.

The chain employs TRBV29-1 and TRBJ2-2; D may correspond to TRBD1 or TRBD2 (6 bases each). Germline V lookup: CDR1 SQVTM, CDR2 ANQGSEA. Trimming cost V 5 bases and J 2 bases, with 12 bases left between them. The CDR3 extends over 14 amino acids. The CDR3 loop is CSVIGGKNTGELFF. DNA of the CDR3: TGCAGCGTTATAGGGGGGAAAAACACCGGGGAGCTGTTTTTT.

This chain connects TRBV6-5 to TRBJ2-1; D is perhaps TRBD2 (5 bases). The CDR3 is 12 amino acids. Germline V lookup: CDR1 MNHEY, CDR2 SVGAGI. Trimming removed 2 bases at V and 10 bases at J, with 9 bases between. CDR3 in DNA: TGTGCCAGCAGTTACACTGGAGGCGAGCAGTTCTTC. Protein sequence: CASSYTGGEQFF.

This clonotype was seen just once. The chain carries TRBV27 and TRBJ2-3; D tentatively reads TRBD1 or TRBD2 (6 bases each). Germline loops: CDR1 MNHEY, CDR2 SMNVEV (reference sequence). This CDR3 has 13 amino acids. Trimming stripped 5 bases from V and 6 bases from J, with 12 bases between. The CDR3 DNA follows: TGTGCCAGCAGTCTTGGGGGGCTTGATACGCAGTATTTT. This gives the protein CASSLGGLDTQYF.

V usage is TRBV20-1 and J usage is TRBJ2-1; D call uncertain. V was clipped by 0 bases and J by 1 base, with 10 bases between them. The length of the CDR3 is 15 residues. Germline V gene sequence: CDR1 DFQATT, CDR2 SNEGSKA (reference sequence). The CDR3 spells CSARDQGQSYNEQFF. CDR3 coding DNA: TGCAGTGCTAGAGATCAAGGTCAGTCCTACAATGAGCAGTTCTTC.

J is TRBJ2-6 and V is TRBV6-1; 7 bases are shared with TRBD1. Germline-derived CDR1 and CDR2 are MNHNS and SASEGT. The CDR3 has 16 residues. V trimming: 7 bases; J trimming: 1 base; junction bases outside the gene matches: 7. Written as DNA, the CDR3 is TGTGCCAGCAACCCGACAGGGACGTCTGGGGCCAACGTCCTGACTTTC. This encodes CASNPTGTSGANVLTF.

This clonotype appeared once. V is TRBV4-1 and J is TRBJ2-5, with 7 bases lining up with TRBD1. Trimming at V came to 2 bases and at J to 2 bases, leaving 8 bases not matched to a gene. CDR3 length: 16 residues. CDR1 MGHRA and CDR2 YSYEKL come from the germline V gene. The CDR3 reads CASSQTPGQLQETQYF. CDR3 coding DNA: TGCGCCAGCAGCCAAACCCCGGGACAGTTACAAGAGACCCAGTACTTC.

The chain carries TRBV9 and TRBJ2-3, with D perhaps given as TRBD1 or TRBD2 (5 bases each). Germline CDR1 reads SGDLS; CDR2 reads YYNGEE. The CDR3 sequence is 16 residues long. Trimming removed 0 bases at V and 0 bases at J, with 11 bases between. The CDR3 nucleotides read TGTGCCAGCAGCGTAGATCCGGGACCTAGCACAGATACGCAGTATTTT. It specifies CASSVDPGPSTDTQYF.

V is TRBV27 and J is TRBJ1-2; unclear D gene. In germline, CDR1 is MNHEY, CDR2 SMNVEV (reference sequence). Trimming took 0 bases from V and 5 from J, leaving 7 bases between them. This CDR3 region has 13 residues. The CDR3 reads CASSLSTAYGYTF. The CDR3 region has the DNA TGTGCCAGCAGTTTATCCACAGCATATGGCTACACCTTC.

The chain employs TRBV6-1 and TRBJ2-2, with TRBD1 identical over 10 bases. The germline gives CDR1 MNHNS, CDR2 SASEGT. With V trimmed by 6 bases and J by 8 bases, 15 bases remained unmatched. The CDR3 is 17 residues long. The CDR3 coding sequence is TGTGCCAGCAGCACCACTCCGGGACAGGGGCTGATAGGGGAGCTGTTTTTT. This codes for CASSTTPGQGLIGELFF.

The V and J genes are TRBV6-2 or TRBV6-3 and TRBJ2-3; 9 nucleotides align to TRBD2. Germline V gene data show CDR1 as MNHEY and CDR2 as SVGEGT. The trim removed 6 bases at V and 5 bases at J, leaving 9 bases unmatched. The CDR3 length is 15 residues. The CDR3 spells CASSPIGGRVDTQYF. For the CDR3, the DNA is TGTGCCAGCAGCCCAATCGGCGGGAGGGTAGATACGCAGTATTTT.

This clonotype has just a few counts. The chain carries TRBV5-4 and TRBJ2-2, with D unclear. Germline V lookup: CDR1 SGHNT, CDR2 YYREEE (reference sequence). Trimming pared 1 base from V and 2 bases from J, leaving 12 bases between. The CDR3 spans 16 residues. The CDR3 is CASSLPWGLNTGELFF. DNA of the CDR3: TGTGCCAGCAGCTTGCCCTGGGGTCTTAACACCGGGGAGCTGTTTTTT.

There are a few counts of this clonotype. The CDR3 DNA is TGTGCCAGCAGCTTAGGTGGCGGCACCTATCAGCAGTACTTC. It translates to CASSLGGGTYQQYF. The V gene is TRBV11-2, the J gene TRBJ2-7; D not certain. The CDR3 sequence is 14 residues long. Trimming took off 1 base at V and 8 bases at J, with 15 bases between the two ends. Germline values: CDR1 SGHAT, CDR2 FQNNGV.

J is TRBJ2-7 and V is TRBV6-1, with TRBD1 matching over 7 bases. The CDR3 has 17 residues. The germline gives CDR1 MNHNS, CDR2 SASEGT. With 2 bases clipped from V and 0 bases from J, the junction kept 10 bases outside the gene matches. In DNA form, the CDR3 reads TGTGCCAGCAGTGAAATGGGGGCGACAGGGCCCTCCTACGAGCAGTACTTC. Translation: CASSEMGATGPSYEQYF.

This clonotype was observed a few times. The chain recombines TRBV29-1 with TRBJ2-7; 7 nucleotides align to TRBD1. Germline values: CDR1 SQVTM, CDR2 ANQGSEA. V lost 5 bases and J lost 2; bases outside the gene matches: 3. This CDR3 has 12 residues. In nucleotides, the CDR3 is TGCAGCGTTCGGACAGGAACCTACGAGCAGTACTTC. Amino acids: CSVRTGTYEQYF.

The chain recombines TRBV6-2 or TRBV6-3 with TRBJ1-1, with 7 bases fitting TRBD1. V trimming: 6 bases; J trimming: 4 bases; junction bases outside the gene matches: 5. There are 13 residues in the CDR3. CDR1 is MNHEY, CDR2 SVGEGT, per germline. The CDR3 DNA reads TGTGCCAGCAGGCACAGGGGTAGCACTGAAGCTTTCTTT. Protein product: CASRHRGSTEAFF.